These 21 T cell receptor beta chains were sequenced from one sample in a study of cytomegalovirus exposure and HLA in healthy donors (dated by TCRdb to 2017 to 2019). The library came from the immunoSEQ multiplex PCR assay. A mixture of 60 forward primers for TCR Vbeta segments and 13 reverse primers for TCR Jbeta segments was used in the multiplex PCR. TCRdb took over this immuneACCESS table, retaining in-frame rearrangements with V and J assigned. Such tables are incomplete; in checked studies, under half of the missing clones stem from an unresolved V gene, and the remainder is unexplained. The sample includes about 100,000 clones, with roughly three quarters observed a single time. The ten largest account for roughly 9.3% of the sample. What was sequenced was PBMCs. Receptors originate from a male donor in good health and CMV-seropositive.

In nucleotides, the CDR3 is TGTGCCAGCGGGGGCCACACCTTC. Protein sequence: CASGGHTF. The chain joins TRBV7-9 to TRBJ1-2; a possible D gene is TRBD1 (6 bases). The CDR3 runs 8 residues. The germline CDR1 and CDR2 sequences are SEHNR and FQNEAQ (reference sequence). Trimming removed 8 bases at V and 12 bases at J, with 7 bases between.

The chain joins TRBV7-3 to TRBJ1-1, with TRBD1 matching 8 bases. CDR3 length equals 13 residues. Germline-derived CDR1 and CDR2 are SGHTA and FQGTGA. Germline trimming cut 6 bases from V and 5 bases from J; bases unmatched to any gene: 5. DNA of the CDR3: TGTGCCAGCAGTCAGGGGGCGCGGACTGAAGCTTTCTTT. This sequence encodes CASSQGARTEAFF.

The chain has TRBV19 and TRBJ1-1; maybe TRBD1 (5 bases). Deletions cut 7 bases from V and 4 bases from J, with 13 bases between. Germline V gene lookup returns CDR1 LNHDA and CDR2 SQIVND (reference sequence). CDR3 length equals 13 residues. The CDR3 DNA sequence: TGTGCCAGTACGGCAGGGTCGGGCACTGAAGCTTTCTTT. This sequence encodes CASTAGSGTEAFF.

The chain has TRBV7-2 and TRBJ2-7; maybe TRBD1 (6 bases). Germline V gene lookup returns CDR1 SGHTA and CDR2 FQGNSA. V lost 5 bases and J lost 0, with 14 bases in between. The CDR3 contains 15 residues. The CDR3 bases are TGTGCCAGCAGCGAGGGACACCCGAGCTCCTACGAGCAGTACTTC. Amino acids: CASSEGHPSSYEQYF. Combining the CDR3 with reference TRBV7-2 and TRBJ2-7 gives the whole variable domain GAGVSQSPSNKVTEKGKDVELRCDPISGHTALYWYRQSLGQGLEFLIYFQGNSAPDKSGLPSDRFSAERTGGSVSTLTIQRTQQEDSAVYLCASSEGHPSSYEQYFGPGTRLTVT.

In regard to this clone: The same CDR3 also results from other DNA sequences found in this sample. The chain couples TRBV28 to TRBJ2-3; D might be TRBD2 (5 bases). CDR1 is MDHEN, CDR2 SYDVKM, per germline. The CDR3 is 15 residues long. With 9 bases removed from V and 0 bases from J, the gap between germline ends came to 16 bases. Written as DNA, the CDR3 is TGTGCCAGTAGTGCTGGAGGCAGTAGCACAGATACGCAGTATTTT. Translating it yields CASSAGGSSTDTQYF.

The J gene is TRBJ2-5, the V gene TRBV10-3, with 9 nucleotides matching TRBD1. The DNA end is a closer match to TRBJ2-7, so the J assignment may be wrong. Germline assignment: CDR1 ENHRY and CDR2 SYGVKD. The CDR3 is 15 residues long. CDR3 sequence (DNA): TGTGCCATCAGCCTAACGACAGGGGGAGCGTACGAGCAGTACTTC. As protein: CAISLTTGGAYEQYF.

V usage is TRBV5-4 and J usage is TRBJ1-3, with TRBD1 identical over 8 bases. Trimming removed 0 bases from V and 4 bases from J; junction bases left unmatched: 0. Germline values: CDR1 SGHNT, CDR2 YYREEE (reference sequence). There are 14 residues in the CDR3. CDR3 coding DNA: TGTGCCAGCAGCTTGGACAGGGGGGGAAACACCATATATTTT. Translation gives CASSLDRGGNTIYF.

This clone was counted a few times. CDR3: CSALGREREFF. Written as DNA, the CDR3 is TGCAGTGCCCTCGGGCGGGAGAGGGAGTTCTTC. This sequence joins TRBV20-1 and TRBJ2-1; 7 bases map to TRBD2. The CDR3 is 11 residues long. Germline values: CDR1 DFQATT, CDR2 SNEGSKA (reference sequence). Trimming at V came to 6 bases and at J to 14 bases, leaving 10 bases not matched to a gene.

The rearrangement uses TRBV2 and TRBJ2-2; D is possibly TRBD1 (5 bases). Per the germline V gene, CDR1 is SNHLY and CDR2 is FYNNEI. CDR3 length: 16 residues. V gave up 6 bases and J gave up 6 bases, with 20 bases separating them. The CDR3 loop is CASRKDTTTVAGELFF. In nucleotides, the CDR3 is TGTGCCAGCAGGAAGGACACAACTACCGTCGCCGGGGAGCTGTTTTTT.

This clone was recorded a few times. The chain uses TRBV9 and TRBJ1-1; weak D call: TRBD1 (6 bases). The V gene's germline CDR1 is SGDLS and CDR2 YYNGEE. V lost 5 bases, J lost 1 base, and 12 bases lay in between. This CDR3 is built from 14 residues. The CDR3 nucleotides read TGTGCCAGCAGAAGGGGACACGCGAACACTGAAGCTTTCTTT. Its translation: CASRRGHANTEAFF. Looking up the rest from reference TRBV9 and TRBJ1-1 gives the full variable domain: DSGVTQTPKHLITATGQRVTLRCSPRSGDLSVYWYQQSLDQGLQFLIQYYNGEERAKGNILERFSAQQFPDLHSELNLSSLELGDSALYFCASRRGHANTEAFFGQGTRLTVV.

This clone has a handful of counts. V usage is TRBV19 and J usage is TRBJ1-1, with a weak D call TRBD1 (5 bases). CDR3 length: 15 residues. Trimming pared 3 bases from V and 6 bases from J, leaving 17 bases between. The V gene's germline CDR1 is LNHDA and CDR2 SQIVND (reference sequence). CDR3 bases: TGTGCCAGTAGTATCAAGGGGCAGGGTGGTTCTGAAGCTTTCTTT. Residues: CASSIKGQGGSEAFF.

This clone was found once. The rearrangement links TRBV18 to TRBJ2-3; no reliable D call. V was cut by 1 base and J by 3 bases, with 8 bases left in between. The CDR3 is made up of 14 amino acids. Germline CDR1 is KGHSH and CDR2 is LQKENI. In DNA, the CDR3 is TGTGCCAGCTCACCACGCCAGGCGACAGATACGCAGTATTTT. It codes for CASSPRQATDTQYF.

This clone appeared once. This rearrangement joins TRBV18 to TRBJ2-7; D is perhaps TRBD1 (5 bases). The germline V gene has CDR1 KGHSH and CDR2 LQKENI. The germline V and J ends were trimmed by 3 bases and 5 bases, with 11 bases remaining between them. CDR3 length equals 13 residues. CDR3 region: CASSPRTRDEQYF. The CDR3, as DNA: TGTGCCAGCTCACCGCGGACACGGGACGAGCAGTACTTC.

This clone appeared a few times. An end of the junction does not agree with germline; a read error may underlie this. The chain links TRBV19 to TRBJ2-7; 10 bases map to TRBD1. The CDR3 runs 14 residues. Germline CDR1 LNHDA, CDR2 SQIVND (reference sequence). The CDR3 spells CASSRLGAGTGVFF. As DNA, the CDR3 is TGTGCCAGTAGTCGCCTAGGGGCCGGGACAGGGGTCTTCTTC.

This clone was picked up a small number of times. In DNA form, the CDR3 reads TGTGCCAGCCTGAGACAGGGGGCGGGTCCGGAGACCCAGTACTTC. Translated, it gives CASLRQGAGPETQYF. The chain combines TRBV2 with TRBJ2-5; 10 bases agree with TRBD1. CDR3 size: 15 residues. Germline V lookup: CDR1 SNHLY, CDR2 FYNNEI. After removal of 8 bases from V and 5 bases from J, the junction contained 11 bases not matched to a gene.

The CDR3 DNA reads TGTGCCATCAGGGGGAGCGGGAGTTCGTGGAGTGAGCAGTTCTTC. Its translation is CAIRGSGSSWSEQFF. The chain carries TRBV10-3 and TRBJ2-1, with TRBD2 matching 8 bases. CDR1 and CDR2 (germline): ENHRY, SYGVKD. The CDR3 is 15 amino acids. J was trimmed by 9 bases and V by 6 bases; bases with no gene match: 13.

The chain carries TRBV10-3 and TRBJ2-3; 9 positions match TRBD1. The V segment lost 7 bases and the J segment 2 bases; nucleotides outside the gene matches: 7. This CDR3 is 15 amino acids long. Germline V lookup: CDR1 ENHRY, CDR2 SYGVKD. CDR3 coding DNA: TGTGCCATCAAATCGGACAGGGGAGCCACAGATACGCAGTATTTT. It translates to CAIKSDRGATDTQYF.

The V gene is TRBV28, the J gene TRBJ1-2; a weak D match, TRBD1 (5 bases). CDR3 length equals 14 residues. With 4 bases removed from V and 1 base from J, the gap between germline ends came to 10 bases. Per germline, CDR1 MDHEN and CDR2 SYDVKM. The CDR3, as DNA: TGTGCCAGCAGTTCGGGACTCCTTAACTATGGCTACACCTTC. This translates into CASSSGLLNYGYTF.

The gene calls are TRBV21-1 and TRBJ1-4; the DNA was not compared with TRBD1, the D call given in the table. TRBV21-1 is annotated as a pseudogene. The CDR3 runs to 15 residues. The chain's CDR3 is CASSKARQGDEKLFF. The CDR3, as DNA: TGTGCCAGCAGCAAAGCGCGACAGGGGGACGAAAAACTGTTTTTT.

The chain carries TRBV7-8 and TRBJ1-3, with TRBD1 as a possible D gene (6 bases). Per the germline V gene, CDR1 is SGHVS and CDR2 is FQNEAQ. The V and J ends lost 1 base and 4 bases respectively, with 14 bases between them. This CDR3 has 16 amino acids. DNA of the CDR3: TGTGCCAGCAGCTTAGGGCTGGACAGAGCAGGAAACACCATATATTTT. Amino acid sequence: CASSLGLDRAGNTIYF.

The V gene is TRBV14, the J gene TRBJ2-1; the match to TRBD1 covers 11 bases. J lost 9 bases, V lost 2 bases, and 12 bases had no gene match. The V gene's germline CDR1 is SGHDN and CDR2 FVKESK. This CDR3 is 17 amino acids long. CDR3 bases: TGTGCCAGCAGCCAATCGGTATCGGACAGGGGGCGGAGTGAGCAGTTCTTC. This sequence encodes CASSQSVSDRGRSEQFF.